Listed below are T cell receptor beta chains from one sample, sequenced in a study of response to subunit inactivated influenza vaccine. TCRdb itself ran the RT-PCR reads through MiXCR, one entry per CDR3 protein. The sample holds 400,000 to 650,000 distinct CDR3 sequences, approximately 6.9% seen once. The sequenced sample was PBMCs from blood, obtained roughly 24 months after vaccination. These TCRs come from a man between 50 and 69 years old who received an inactivated influenza vaccine. CDR3s include the opening cysteine and the closing phenylalanine or tryptophan. A D gene is named only where the DNA matches it firmly. Only part of the rows carry a size: once, few, many, or a class if the clone is expanded.

clone size	V gene	D gene	J gene	CDR3 protein	CDR3 DNA
few	TRBV20-1	TRBD1	TRBJ1-1	CSAGQGMTEAFF	TGCAGTGCTGGACAGGGTATGACTGAAGCTTTCTTT
-	TRBV4-2	TRBD2	TRBJ2-2	CASSQDGLAGITGELFF	TGTGCCAGCAGCCAAGATGGACTAGCGGGGATCACCGGGGAGCTGTTTTTT
few	TRBV24-1	TRBD2	TRBJ2-3	CATSDWTSGNTDTQYF	TGTGCCACCAGTGATTGGACTAGCGGAAACACAGATACGCAGTATTTT
-	TRBV15	-	TRBJ1-5	CATSRDGYATVNQPQHF	TGTGCCACCAGCAGAGATGGTTATGCGACAGTCAATCAGCCCCAGCATTTT
few	TRBV28	-	TRBJ1-6	CASMSFNNSPLHF	TGTGCCAGCATGAGCTTCAATAATTCACCCCTCCACTTT
many	TRBV10-3	TRBD1	TRBJ1-2	CAISVSGQGANYGYTF	TGTGCCATCAGTGTTTCGGGACAGGGGGCCAACTATGGCTACACCTTC
-	TRBV20-1	-	TRBJ1-2	CSAGRGENGYTF	TGCAGTGCGGGCCGGGGGGAAAATGGCTACACCTTC
-	TRBV27	TRBD1	TRBJ2-7	CASTGEGLDEQYF	TGTGCCAGTACAGGGGAAGGGCTAGACGAGCAGTACTTC
many	TRBV27	-	TRBJ2-7	CASSLLGNTAYEQYF	TGTGCCAGCAGTTTATTAGGGAATACGGCCTACGAGCAGTACTTC
many	TRBV20-1	TRBD1	TRBJ1-2	CSAQTSSTGTGFGYTF	TGCAGTGCTCAAACCTCCTCTACCGGGACAGGGTTTGGCTACACCTTC
-	TRBV4-2	-	TRBJ2-3	CASSQILGGGDTQYF	TGTGCCAGCAGCCAGATCCTAGGGGGAGGGGATACGCAGTATTTT
-	TRBV5-1	-	TRBJ1-1	CASSSRGVAMNTEAFF	TGCGCCAGCAGCTCGAGGGGGGTGGCCATGAACACTGAAGCTTTCTTT
-	TRBV7-2	TRBD1	TRBJ1-2	CASTDRGRNYGYTF	TGTGCCAGCACCGACAGGGGAAGGAACTATGGCTACACCTTC
-	TRBV19	TRBD2	TRBJ2-3	CASSISGGAADTQYF	TGTGCCAGTAGTATTTCCGGGGGGGCGGCAGATACGCAGTATTTT
many	TRBV6-1	-	TRBJ2-4	CASSPPPGQGTKNIQYF	TGTGCCAGCAGTCCACCCCCCGGGCAAGGTACCAAAAACATTCAGTACTTC
many	TRBV15	-	TRBJ2-3	CATSREWGRGADTQYF	TGTGCCACCAGCAGAGAGTGGGGGAGAGGTGCAGATACGCAGTATTTT
-	TRBV7-2	-	TRBJ2-1	CASIFQGPYNEQFF	TGTGCCAGCATTTTTCAGGGGCCGTACAATGAGCAGTTCTTC
many	TRBV20-1	-	TRBJ2-1	CSAPEQKDNEQFF	TGCAGTGCCCCTGAACAGAAAGACAATGAGCAGTTCTTC
many	TRBV25-1	-	TRBJ1-1	CASSPGQILEAFF	TGTGCCAGCAGTCCCGGACAAATCCTTGAAGCTTTCTTT
few	TRBV20-1	-	TRBJ2-7	CSANWDDHYEQYF	TGCAGTGCTAATTGGGACGATCACTACGAGCAGTACTTC
few	TRBV29-1	-	TRBJ2-1	CSVEDGIPNNEQFF	TGCAGCGTTGAAGATGGTATCCCTAACAATGAGCAGTTCTTC
few	TRBV20-1	-	TRBJ1-1	CRIQGLNTEAFF	TGCAGAATTCAGGGCCTGAACACTGAAGCTTTCTTT
few	TRBV5-1	-	TRBJ2-7	CASSLVPGVYEQYF	TGCGCCAGCAGCTTGGTTCCAGGGGTCTACGAGCAGTACTTC
many	TRBV15	-	TRBJ2-7	CATSGGRGISYEQYF	TGTGCCACCAGCGGGGGCAGGGGCATCAGCTACGAGCAGTACTTC
many	TRBV27	-	TRBJ2-3	CASSLLASIMERTDTQYF	TGTGCCAGCAGTTTATTAGCTTCCATCATGGAGCGCACAGATACGCAGTATTTT
few	TRBV20-1	-	TRBJ2-1	CSAPGGRGSYNEQFF	TGCAGTGCCCCCGGTGGGCGGGGCTCCTACAATGAGCAGTTCTTC
many	TRBV6-5	TRBD2	TRBJ2-7	CASSYLAGGLVYEQYF	TGTGCCAGCAGTTACTTAGCGGGGGGCCTAGTCTACGAGCAGTACTTC
-	TRBV7-8	-	TRBJ1-5	CASSLREGGSQPQHF	TGTGCCAGCAGCCTTAGAGAAGGAGGGAGCCAGCCCCAGCATTTT
-	TRBV10-3	TRBD1	TRBJ2-3	CAISLTGDWTDTQYF	TGTGCCATCAGTTTGACAGGGGATTGGACAGATACGCAGTATTTT
many	TRBV10-3	TRBD1	TRBJ2-1	CAISESLSPGAPPRDRDNEQFF	TGTGCCATCAGTGAGTCGCTTTCACCGGGAGCCCCACCCCGGGACAGGGACAATGAGCAGTTCTTC
few	TRBV19	-	TRBJ1-1	CASSPRRAGSTEAFF	TGTGCCAGTAGTCCAAGGCGGGCAGGTTCAACTGAAGCTTTCTTT
-	TRBV28	TRBD2	TRBJ2-1	CASSFGLAGGRWQFF	TGTGCCAGCAGTTTTGGGCTAGCGGGAGGACGGTGGCAGTTCTTC
-	TRBV6-1	-	TRBJ1-5	CASSSLLGQPQHF	TGTGCCAGCAGCTCTCTCCTAGGGCAGCCCCAGCATTTT
few	TRBV7-2	-	TRBJ2-3	CASSSGGGMGTDTQYF	TGTGCCAGCAGCTCGGGGGGCGGGATGGGCACAGATACGCAGTATTTT
-	TRBV7-2	-	TRBJ2-2	CASSSTPGPSTGELFF	TGTGCCAGCAGTTCTACTCCGGGTCCCTCCACCGGGGAGCTGTTTTTT
-	TRBV3-1	-	TRBJ2-7	CASSRLALEQYF	TGTGCCAGCAGTCGTCTGGCGCTCGAGCAGTACTTC
-	TRBV20-1	TRBD1	TRBJ1-2	CSGETGAAYGYTF	TGCAGTGGAGAGACAGGGGCGGCCTATGGCTACACCTTC
many	TRBV28	TRBD1	TRBJ2-5	CASSWDRVGETQYF	TGTGCCAGCAGCTGGGACAGGGTGGGAGAGACCCAGTACTTC
-	TRBV28	TRBD2	TRBJ2-2	CASSLLTGLADPIGTGELFF	TGTGCCAGCAGCCTATTAACAGGACTAGCGGATCCTATTGGCACCGGGGAGCTGTTTTTT
few	TRBV7-2	-	TRBJ2-6	CASSPTRGANVLTF	TGTGCCAGCAGCCCCACTCGGGGGGCCAACGTCCTGACTTTC
few	TRBV7-9	TRBD2	TRBJ2-7	CASRPRSGESYEQYF	TGTGCCAGCAGACCCCGGAGCGGGGAGTCCTACGAGCAGTACTTC
few	TRBV7-2	-	TRBJ2-3	CASSFSAWVGTDTQYF	TGTGCCAGCAGCTTTTCCGCCTGGGTTGGCACAGATACGCAGTATTTT
many	TRBV20-1	-	TRBJ2-1	CSARRDFQFF	TGCAGTGCTAGACGGGATTTCCAGTTCTTC
few	TRBV27	TRBD2	TRBJ2-7	CASSLSISGTYEQYF	TGTGCCAGCAGTTTATCGATTAGCGGGACCTACGAGCAGTACTTC
once	TRBV2	TRBD2	TRBJ2-1	CASSEGTSGGDTYNEQFF	TGTGCCAGCAGTGAAGGGACTAGCGGGGGGGATACCTACAATGAGCAGTTCTTC
few	TRBV9	-	TRBJ1-1	CASSGGGEAFF	TGTGCCAGCAGCGGCGGGGGTGAAGCTTTCTTT
-	TRBV4-3	TRBD2	TRBJ2-3	CASSQGGGPDTQYF	TGCGCCAGCAGCCAAGGCGGGGGGCCTGATACGCAGTATTTT
-	TRBV6-5	TRBD1	TRBJ1-4	CASSSPRTGREKLFF	TGTGCCAGCAGTTCCCCCCGGACAGGGAGAGAAAAACTGTTTTTT
many	TRBV7-9	-	TRBJ1-4	CASSYPDGGGDEKLFF	TGTGCCAGCAGCTACCCCGATGGGGGTGGGGATGAAAAACTGTTTTTT
-	TRBV9	TRBD2	TRBJ2-1	CASSVASGMNNEQFF	TGTGCCAGCAGCGTCGCTAGCGGGATGAACAATGAGCAGTTCTTC